The clone carrying this T cell receptor beta chain has more than one count but fewer than ten. TCRdb processed the 5' RACE reads anew with MiXCR; each CDR3 protein has one entry. Of fewer than 500,000 distinct CDR3 sequences in the sample, roughly an eighth were seen once. The record originates from a study of identical twins. Germline CDR1 and CDR2: LNHDA and SQIVND (reference sequence). The CDR3 covers 16 residues. V shed 5 bases, J shed 8 bases, and the junction held 10 bases outside the gene matches. The sample was also linked to a second study, of yellow fever vaccine responses in identical twins.

The sequence was obtained from a woman younger than 35 in good health. The sample comprised CD4+ T cells sorted from blood. The V call is TRBV19, the J call TRBJ2-1; 12 bases align to TRBD2. The DNA of the CDR3 is TGTGCCAGTAGTGTCAAGACTAGCGGGAGCGGCCATGAGCAGTTCTTC. Protein: CASSVKTSGSGHEQFF.